This entry features one T cell receptor beta chain sequence. Its specificity is not known. This sample was included in a study of cytomegalovirus exposure and HLA in healthy donors. General study findings and limits: Under in vitro conditions, a few CMV-associated chains were confirmed as specific for CMV antigens. Clonal expansion, a later analysis showed, was greater in HLA-associated TCR beta chains than in equally common others. Later analysis suggested links between common viral pathogens and several top significant clusters.

PCR used 60 Vbeta primers and 13 Jbeta primers. Original handling: Later analysis identified roughly 82 million unique TCR beta chains, about 12 million shared. Profiling relied on immunoSEQ multiplex PCR, and the TCRdb table lists in-frame clones only, not all of them. V, J and clone size reflect that table, while D and trimming were determined from the DNA. The profile shows some 60,000 clones, around 80% of them singletons. This CDR3 is 12 amino acids long. Germline V gene sequence: CDR1 SEHNR, CDR2 FQNEAQ (reference sequence). V was clipped by 5 bases and J by 7 bases, with 12 bases between them. Sequencing input: PBMCs. This rearrangement joins TRBV7-9 to TRBJ2-7; a possible D gene is TRBD2 (5 bases). The TCR originated in a woman aged 40 to 49 in good health and CMV-seronegative. In DNA, the CDR3 is TGTGCCAGCAGCCAATACAGAGGGGAGCAGTACTTC. It translates to CASSQYRGEQYF.